This T cell receptor (beta chain) was retrieved from a study of T-cell memory formation after mild COVID-19. Study-wide points: Among CD4+ contracting clones, most were CM and EM, and CD8+ ones EMRA. A subset of responding clones appeared in pre-infection memory, suggesting cross-reactive memory joined.

About this clonotype itself: Its antigen remains unidentified.

One entry per CDR3 protein results from TCRdb running MiXCR on the 5' RACE reads. The table has about 260,000 distinct CDR3 sequences, approximately 15% seen once. The CDR3 sequence is 13 residues long. The germline V and J ends were trimmed by 0 bases and 8 bases, with 13 bases remaining between them. Germline V gene data show CDR1 as DFQATT and CDR2 as SNEGSKA (reference sequence). The chain uses TRBV20-1 and TRBJ1-2; D perhaps matches TRBD1 (6 bases). Material: PBMCs or a T cell subset sorted from them (not recorded which). The clonotype originates from a man in his late teens or twenties who had mild COVID-19 (a few samples of this study predate the infection). Cell type and time point are not known. DNA for the CDR3: TGCAGTGCTAGAGATGGGGGCGTTCCAGGCTACACCTTC. Translating gives CSARDGGVPGYTF.